The 32 T cell receptor beta chains in this list originate from one sample, sequenced in a study of CD8 T cells in ankylosing spondylitis. The antigens these receptors bind are not known. Overall study results and limits: Blood from ankylosing spondylitis patients appeared to carry a characteristic roughly eight-variant TCR beta motif.

TCRdb re-called the 5' RACE reads through MiXCR, storing one row per CDR3 protein. The sample lists approximately 520,000 distinct CDR3 sequences, about 5.7% seen once, with under 4.5% in the top ten. Sequencing input: blood, either unsorted or a sorted T cell fraction (not recorded which). The receptor set was obtained from a male donor with ankylosing spondylitis.

A few counts support this clonotype. J is TRBJ2-3 and V is TRBV28; 8 nucleotides line up with TRBD2. Losses at the gene ends were 3 bases for V and 4 bases for J; bases not matched to a gene: 6. The germline V gene has CDR1 MDHEN and CDR2 SYDVKM. The CDR3 is 15 amino acids. The CDR3 protein is CASSFSSGSPDTQYF. CDR3 nucleotide sequence: TGTGCCAGCAGTTTCTCCAGCGGGAGCCCAGATACGCAGTATTTT.

For this clonotype: The junction departs from the called germline gene at one end, perhaps through a read error. The chain is built from TRBV3-1 and TRBJ2-3; D is uncertain. Germline loops: CDR1 LGHDT, CDR2 YNNKEL (reference sequence). The CDR3 consists of 13 residues. This CDR3 is CASSRNGNGAAFF. Written as DNA, the CDR3 is TGTGCCAGCAGTCGCAACGGAAACGGTGCCGCTTTTTTT.

This clonotype was counted between two and nine times. J is TRBJ2-3 and V is TRBV7-9; D perhaps matches TRBD2 (5 bases). Germline lookup yields CDR1 SEHNR and CDR2 FQNEAQ (reference sequence). CDR3 size: 15 residues. Trimming left V 5 bases short and J 4 bases short, with 16 bases between. The CDR3 region is CASSPPGELADTQYF. Here the CDR3 DNA reads TGTGCCAGCAGCCCCCCCGGGGAGTTAGCAGATACGCAGTATTTT.

This clonotype was found many times. The V gene is TRBV29-1, the J gene TRBJ2-5; D remains unclear. The CDR3 covers 13 residues. V was trimmed by 5 bases and J by 3 bases, leaving 13 bases between them. The germline CDR1 and CDR2 sequences are SQVTM and ANQGSEA. The DNA of the CDR3 is TGCAGCGTTCGGAGCCCCAGTGAAGAGACCCAGTACTTC. This sequence encodes CSVRSPSEETQYF.

This clonotype was seen at least ten times. The rearrangement links TRBV5-5 to TRBJ2-7; D ambiguous. The germline gives CDR1 SGHKS, CDR2 YYEKEE (reference sequence). The CDR3 length is 13 residues. Between the trimmed V and J ends, which lost 4 bases and 5 bases, there was a span of 13 bases. CDR3 coding DNA: TGTGCCAGCAGCGCCGACCCGTTCAACGAGCAGTACTTC. Translating it yields CASSADPFNEQYF.

This clonotype was observed a handful of times. This sequence joins TRBV28 and TRBJ2-7; weak D call: TRBD2 (7 bases). V lost 5 bases to trimming and J lost 10 bases, with 18 bases between them. Germline V CDR1 and CDR2: MDHEN, SYDVKM. The CDR3 contains 13 residues. The CDR3 region is CASSPLMGGLQYF. The CDR3 coding sequence is TGTGCCAGCAGTCCTTTGATGGGGGGGCTTCAGTACTTC. Full variable domain (rest looked up from reference TRBV28 and TRBJ2-7): DVKVTQSSRYLVKRTGEKVFLECVQDMDHENMFWYRQDPGLGLRLIYFSYDVKMKEKGDIPEGYSVSREKKERFSLILESASTNQTSMYLCASSPLMGGLQYFGPGTRLTVT.

This clonotype occurred many times. The rearrangement joins TRBV7-2 to TRBJ2-7, with unresolved D. The germline V gene encodes CDR1 SGHTA and CDR2 FQGNSA. The V gene lost 5 bases and the J gene lost 7 bases, with 12 bases spanning the gap. The CDR3 covers 12 residues. CDR3 loop: CASSARLREQYF. For the CDR3, the DNA is TGTGCCAGCAGCGCCCGGCTCAGGGAGCAGTACTTC.

The table lists this clonotype with a few counts. CDR3 sequence (DNA): TGTGCCAGCTCACCACAAAGACAGGGCCTTGGCACAGATACGCAGTATTTT. It yields the protein CASSPQRQGLGTDTQYF. The V and J genes are TRBV18 and TRBJ2-3; TRBD1 aligns across 7 bases. CDR3 length equals 17 residues. Looked up from germline, CDR1 is KGHSH and CDR2 is LQKENI. J lost 1 base, V lost 1 base, and 8 bases had no gene match.

This chain links TRBV29-1 with TRBJ2-6; D is unclear. V dropped 1 base and J dropped 2 bases, with 15 bases sitting between them. The CDR3 extends over 17 amino acids. Per the germline V gene, CDR1 is SQVTM and CDR2 is ANQGSEA. Written as DNA, the CDR3 is TGCAGCGTTGAAGTCTGGATGACTCGGCCTGGGGCCAACGTCCTGACTTTC. Translated: CSVEVWMTRPGANVLTF.

The sample holds many counts of this clonotype. V and J are TRBV20-1 and TRBJ2-1; the match to TRBD2 covers 11 bases. With 5 bases clipped from V and 4 bases from J, the junction kept 10 bases outside the gene matches. CDR1 is DFQATT and CDR2 is SNEGSKA in the germline V gene (reference sequence). The CDR3 is 16 residues long. The DNA of the CDR3 is TGCAGTGCTGCTACCGTAGCGGGAGGGCGTTACAATGAGCAGTTCTTC. It specifies CSAATVAGGRYNEQFF.

There are a few counts of this clonotype. V is TRBV29-1 and J is TRBJ2-5; 9 bases are shared with TRBD2. V lost 5 bases to trimming and J lost 2 bases; unmatched junction nucleotides: 9. This CDR3 spans 15 amino acids. Germline V gene lookup returns CDR1 SQVTM and CDR2 ANQGSEA. The CDR3 is CSVSGSGSGQETQYF. DNA for the CDR3: TGCAGCGTTAGTGGTAGCGGGAGTGGGCAAGAGACCCAGTACTTC.

V is TRBV11-2 and J is TRBJ1-4; the match to TRBD1 covers 8 bases. The V gene's germline CDR1 is SGHAT and CDR2 FQNNGV. CDR3 size: 18 residues. Trimming removed 2 bases from V and 2 bases from J; junction bases left unmatched: 10. CDR3: CASSLRNFRGRTNEKLFF. The CDR3 DNA is TGTGCCAGCAGCTTAAGGAATTTCAGGGGGCGGACTAATGAAAAACTGTTTTTT.

This clonotype was recorded many times. This chain joins TRBV9 and TRBJ1-6; TRBD1 aligns across 9 bases. The CDR3 contains 13 residues. Trimming took 7 bases from V and 5 from J; bases not matched to a gene: 1. Germline CDR1 reads SGDLS; CDR2 reads YYNGEE. CDR3 bases: TGTGCCAGCGGGACAGGGAATAATTCACCCCTCCACTTT. Translated: CASGTGNNSPLHF.

This clonotype came up many times. This chain uses TRBV29-1 with TRBJ2-4, with D uncertain. CDR1 and CDR2 from the germline V gene are SQVTM and ANQGSEA. Trimming removed 1 base at V and 0 bases at J, with 4 bases between. The CDR3 loop spans 13 amino acids. The CDR3 is CSVEGTAKNIQYF. The CDR3 nucleotides read TGCAGCGTTGAAGGGACAGCCAAAAACATTCAGTACTTC.

This clonotype was counted between two and nine times. This chain connects TRBV11-3 to TRBJ2-5, with unresolved D. V shed 0 bases and J shed 3 bases, with 11 bases lying between them. This CDR3 comprises 15 residues. Germline V lookup: CDR1 SGHNT, CDR2 YENEEA. Written as DNA, the CDR3 is TGTGCCAGCAGCTTAGATAAGGGAAAGAAAGAGACCCAGTACTTC. Protein product: CASSLDKGKKETQYF.

Ten or more counts support this clonotype. The J gene is TRBJ2-1, the V gene TRBV11-2, with 7 bases aligning to TRBD2. CDR1 SGHAT and CDR2 FQNNGV come from the germline V gene. CDR3 length: 15 amino acids. With 5 bases clipped from V and 1 base from J, the junction kept 5 bases outside the gene matches. CDR3 loop: CASSQSGESYNEQFF. For the CDR3, the DNA is TGTGCCAGCAGCCAGAGCGGGGAATCCTACAATGAGCAGTTCTTC.

The table lists this clonotype with many counts. V and J are TRBV20-1 and TRBJ2-2, with TRBD1 matching over 7 bases. Trimming removed 3 bases from V and 6 bases from J; junction bases left unmatched: 10. The CDR3 has 15 amino acids. The germline CDR1 and CDR2 sequences are DFQATT and SNEGSKA (reference sequence). The CDR3 here is CSASAKQGKAGELFF. The CDR3 bases are TGCAGTGCTAGTGCGAAACAGGGGAAGGCCGGGGAGCTGTTTTTT.

In its sample, this clonotype was seen many times. This chain links TRBV10-3 with TRBJ1-1, with a possible D match to TRBD1 (5 bases). Germline V gene sequence: CDR1 ENHRY, CDR2 SYGVKD. The CDR3 extends over 15 amino acids. V gave up 2 bases and J gave up 4 bases, with 14 bases separating them. CDR3 coding DNA: TGTGCCATCAGTGAGCTTGGCAGGGCGCGCACTGAAGCTTTCTTT. Its translation: CAISELGRARTEAFF.

This clonotype occurred many times. J is TRBJ2-3 and V is TRBV29-1; D is undetermined. Germline V gives CDR1 SQVTM, CDR2 ANQGSEA. The CDR3 totals 13 residues. Trimming cost V 3 bases and J 2 bases, with 9 bases left between them. The CDR3 coding sequence is TGCAGCGTTGAGATAACTATCACAGATACGCAGTATTTT. Its translation: CSVEITITDTQYF.

This clonotype was observed a handful of times. CDR3 sequence reads: CASSPRFQGAFF. CDR3 nucleotides: TGTGCCAGCAGTCCAAGGTTCCAGGGAGCTTTCTTT. The V call is TRBV2, the J call TRBJ1-1; TRBD1 is a possible D gene (5 bases). Germline V CDR1 and CDR2: SNHLY, FYNNEI. Deletions cut 5 bases from V and 10 bases from J, with 14 bases between. The CDR3 is made up of 12 amino acids.

This clonotype was seen at least ten times. The junction departs from germline at one end; a sequencing error may be responsible. This rearrangement joins TRBV5-1 to TRBJ1-2, with D tentatively TRBD1 (6 bases). This CDR3 comprises 13 residues. From germline, CDR1 is SGHRS and CDR2 YFSETQ. CDR3 nucleotide sequence: TGTGCCAGCAGTTTAGGACAGAACTATGGCTACACCTTC. This gives the protein CASSLGQNYGYTF.

This clonotype was counted ten times or more. The rearrangement joins TRBV10-3 to TRBJ2-7; 9 positions match TRBD1. The CDR3 spans 15 residues. V lost 2 bases to trimming and J lost 3 bases; unmatched junction nucleotides: 5. CDR1 is ENHRY, CDR2 SYGVKD, per germline. The CDR3 coding sequence is TGTGCCATCAGTGAGCCCTGGACAGGGGTCTACGAGCAGTACTTC. It yields the protein CAISEPWTGVYEQYF.

The V gene is TRBV4-1, the J gene TRBJ2-1; D is undetermined. The CDR3 is 17 residues long. V shed 2 bases and J shed 0 bases, with 14 bases lying between them. CDR1 is MGHRA, CDR2 YSYEKL, per germline. This chain's CDR3 is CASSQSTVSSSYNEQFF. The CDR3 bases are TGCGCCAGCAGCCAATCGACGGTGTCAAGCTCCTACAATGAGCAGTTCTTC.

This clonotype has at least ten counts. The rearrangement uses TRBV4-3 and TRBJ2-1, with D unclear. The CDR3 spans 13 residues. V dropped 1 base and J dropped 8 bases, with 9 bases sitting between them. Per the germline V gene, CDR1 is LGHNA and CDR2 is YSLEER. CDR3 loop: CASSQGVGYEQFF. CDR3 in DNA: TGCGCCAGCAGCCAAGGGGTAGGGTATGAGCAGTTCTTC.

The table lists this clonotype with many counts. V gene TRBV12-3 or TRBV12-4 combines with J gene TRBJ2-7; 9 bases are a match to TRBD1. V gave up 5 bases and J gave up 0 bases; unmatched junction bases: 8. CDR3 length equals 16 residues. The CDR3, as DNA: TGTGCCAGCAGTGGGCCCGGGACAGGGTACTCCTACGAGCAGTACTTC. Translation: CASSGPGTGYSYEQYF.

This clonotype was found many times. This sequence joins TRBV6-2 or TRBV6-3 and TRBJ2-2; no definite D call. From germline, CDR1 is MNHEY and CDR2 SVGEGT. The V end was cut by 7 bases, the J end by 8 bases, with 8 bases between. The CDR3 runs 11 residues. This chain's CDR3 is CASTKRGELFF. CDR3 coding DNA: TGTGCCAGCACGAAGAGGGGGGAGCTGTTTTTT.

Ten or more counts support this clonotype. This chain links TRBV12-3 or TRBV12-4 with TRBJ2-1; D is possibly TRBD2 (5 bases). The length of the CDR3 is 12 residues. V lost 4 bases and J lost 12, with 13 bases in between. The CDR3 DNA sequence: TGTGCCAGCAGTTCCCGCATAGCGCTGCAGTTCTTC. Its translation is CASSSRIALQFF.

This clonotype has a count of ten or more. V usage is TRBV5-1 and J usage is TRBJ2-7; TRBD1 aligns across 7 bases. This CDR3 spans 14 amino acids. Germline assignment: CDR1 SGHRS and CDR2 YFSETQ. V shed 0 bases, J shed 5 bases, and the junction held 5 bases outside the gene matches. The CDR3 loop reads CASSLARQGNEQYF. Written as DNA, the CDR3 is TGCGCCAGCAGCTTGGCAAGACAGGGTAACGAGCAGTACTTC.

In this sample, this clonotype turned up many times. The V and J genes are TRBV29-1 and TRBJ2-7; D may be TRBD1 (5 bases). The CDR3 is 13 residues long. Trimming stripped 4 bases from V and 3 bases from J, with 13 bases between. Germline V CDR1 and CDR2: SQVTM, ANQGSEA. The CDR3 sequence is CSVGRGQGYEQYF. The DNA of the CDR3 is TGCAGCGTTGGACGCGGCCAGGGCTACGAGCAGTACTTC.

This clonotype was seen ten or more times. This sequence joins TRBV9 and TRBJ1-4, with D unresolved. There are 15 residues in the CDR3. The germline V gene encodes CDR1 SGDLS and CDR2 YYNGEE. The V gene lost 1 base and the J gene lost 1 base, with 8 bases spanning the gap. The CDR3 reads CASSVSARTNEKLFF. The CDR3 DNA sequence: TGTGCCAGCAGCGTATCGGCACGAACTAATGAAAAACTGTTTTTT.

This clonotype was picked up many times. The V and J genes are TRBV20-1 and TRBJ1-5; no firm D call. Trimming took off 0 bases at V and 1 base at J, with 4 bases between the two ends. CDR3 length: 13 amino acids. The germline V gene encodes CDR1 DFQATT and CDR2 SNEGSKA (reference sequence). The CDR3 spells CSARDESNQPQHF. In DNA, the CDR3 is TGCAGTGCTAGAGATGAAAGCAATCAGCCCCAGCATTTT.

The table lists this clonotype with many counts. The chain has TRBV7-9 and TRBJ2-5, with 10 bases aligning to TRBD2. Per the germline V gene, CDR1 is SEHNR and CDR2 is FQNEAQ (reference sequence). V lost 2 bases, J lost 5 bases, and 5 bases stayed unmatched. This CDR3 is built from 15 residues. The CDR3 coding sequence is TGTGCCAGCAGCTTAAAGCTAGCGGGAGTGGAGACCCAGTACTTC. Protein: CASSLKLAGVETQYF.